This record looks at one T cell receptor (beta chain) sequence and its context. The antigen is not known. The genomic DNA of each subset was split evenly across several immunoSEQ plates. Profiling relied on immunoSEQ multiplex PCR, and the TCRdb table lists in-frame clones only, not all of them. The sample lists around 1.4 million clones, about 98.5% occurring once. This sample was included in a study of shared clonotypes between healthy human individuals. Findings and limits, study-wide: Several donors held about 5% of naive CD4 clonotypes in common.

This CDR3 contains 15 residues. Germline-derived CDR1 and CDR2 are SGHRS and YFSETQ. V lost 7 bases and J 7 bases, leaving 21 bases between the germline ends. The rearrangement joins TRBV5-1 to TRBJ2-1; D gene unclear. The sequencing sample was made of naive CD4+ T cells sorted from blood. The subset: CD45RA+ positively selected. The clonotype was recovered from a man aged 25-40 years in good health. CDR3 sequence (DNA): TGCGCCAGCGTAAGAGGTAGCCAGGTATCTAATGAGCAGTTCTTC. This codes for CASVRGSQVSNEQFF.